These 26 T cell receptor beta chains were all obtained from the same sample, sequenced in a study of cytomegalovirus exposure and HLA in healthy donors. PCR employed 60 Vbeta and 13 Jbeta primers. Sequencing used immunoSEQ multiplex PCR; TCRdb keeps in-frame clones, though not all of them. This repertoire shows almost 200,000 clones, approximately 85% found once; its top ten account for under 3%. The sequenced sample consisted of PBMCs. Receptors were obtained from a woman between 45 and 60 years old in good health and CMV-seronegative.

The chain couples TRBV27 to TRBJ1-5; 9 positions agree with TRBD1. Trimming took 8 bases from V and 1 from J; bases not matched to a gene: 3. CDR1 is MNHEY, CDR2 SMNVEV, per germline (reference sequence). The CDR3 spans 14 residues. CDR3 in amino acids: CASGTGRSNQPQHF. CDR3 DNA: TGTGCCAGCGGGACAGGGCGGAGCAATCAGCCCCAGCATTTT.

The chain recombines TRBV5-1 with TRBJ2-3, with D perhaps matching TRBD2 (6 bases). V was trimmed by 4 bases and J by 3 bases, leaving 24 bases between them. Germline V gene lookup returns CDR1 SGHRS and CDR2 YFSETQ. The CDR3 runs to 18 residues. CDR3 in amino acids: CASSPSTAGHPGTDTQYF. The CDR3 DNA sequence: TGCGCCAGCAGCCCCAGTACAGCGGGCCACCCCGGAACAGATACGCAGTATTTT.

This rearrangement joins TRBV5-1 to TRBJ2-1; 13 nucleotides line up with TRBD2. V lost 2 bases, J lost 9 bases, and 5 bases stayed unmatched. Germline-derived CDR1 and CDR2 are SGHRS and YFSETQ. CDR3 length equals 15 residues. CDR3 sequence reads: CASSFTSGRGGEQFF. Written as DNA, the CDR3 is TGCGCCAGCAGCTTTACTAGCGGGAGGGGAGGTGAGCAGTTCTTC.

This clone was recorded once. The chain recombines TRBV5-4 with TRBJ2-3; 7 bases fit TRBD1. Trimming took 4 bases from V and 4 from J; bases not matched to a gene: 12. The CDR3 has 16 amino acids. Germline V gene sequence: CDR1 SGHNT, CDR2 YYREEE (reference sequence). The CDR3 reads CASSLITGTGADTQYF. CDR3 nucleotides: TGTGCCAGCAGCCTTATTACAGGAACAGGGGCAGATACGCAGTATTTT. Drawing the rest from reference TRBV5-4 and TRBJ2-3, the complete variable domain is ETGVTQSPTHLIKTRGQQVTLRCSSQSGHNTVSWYQQALGQGPQFIFQYYREEENGRGNFPPRFSGLQFPNYSSELNVNALELDDSALYLCASSLITGTGADTQYFGPGTRLTVL.

This clone has a handful of counts. This chain joins TRBV4-1 and TRBJ2-7; 10 bases fit TRBD1. In germline, CDR1 is MGHRA, CDR2 YSYEKL. The V and J ends lost 4 bases and 0 bases, in that order; junction bases with no gene match: 3. The CDR3 consists of 15 residues. CDR3 in DNA: TGCGCCAGCAGCCTTCGGGACAGGGGCTCCTACGAGCAGTACTTC. It specifies CASSLRDRGSYEQYF.

In its sample, this clone was seen once. The rearrangement uses TRBV7-3 and TRBJ1-1, with TRBD1 as a possible D gene (5 bases). The CDR3 consists of 15 residues. V lost 1 base to trimming and J lost 5 bases, with 14 bases between them. Germline assignment: CDR1 SGHTA and CDR2 FQGTGA. The CDR3 bases are TGTGCCAGCAGCTTAATCTGGGAAGGGGTAACTGAAGCTTTCTTT. It encodes CASSLIWEGVTEAFF. Full variable domain (outside the CDR3, taken from reference TRBV7-3 and TRBJ1-1): GAGVSQTPSNKVTEKGKYVELRCDPISGHTALYWYRQSLGQGPEFLIYFQGTGAADDSGLPNDRFFAVRPEGSVSTLKIQRTERGDSAVYLCASSLIWEGVTEAFFGQGTRLTVV.

The chain is built from TRBV5-1 and TRBJ1-6, with a possible D match to TRBD1 (5 bases). The CDR3 totals 18 residues. V gave up 4 bases and J gave up 6 bases, with 23 bases separating them. Germline V gene sequence: CDR1 SGHRS, CDR2 YFSETQ. The CDR3 here is CASSAMGGHPGPNSPLHF. The CDR3 DNA follows: TGCGCCAGCAGCGCGATGGGTGGACATCCGGGCCCTAATTCACCCCTCCACTTT.

This sequence joins TRBV6-5 and TRBJ1-2, with 8 positions matching TRBD1. Trimming cost V 0 bases and J 7 bases; bases outside gene matches: 7. Germline values: CDR1 MNHEY, CDR2 SVGAGI. The CDR3 has 15 amino acids. CDR3 sequence: CASSYSGRGRGGYTF. CDR3 nucleotides: TGTGCCAGCAGTTACTCGGGCAGGGGGCGAGGTGGCTACACCTTC.

The J gene is TRBJ2-3, the V gene TRBV7-2; 9 bases agree with TRBD2. Trimming cost V 1 base and J 5 bases; bases outside gene matches: 16. This CDR3 comprises 19 residues. The germline V gene encodes CDR1 SGHTA and CDR2 FQGNSA. This CDR3 is CASSLGRAWREGRGDTQYF. For the CDR3, the DNA is TGTGCCAGCAGCTTAGGCCGGGCGTGGCGGGAGGGCCGGGGAGATACGCAGTATTTT.

This rearrangement joins TRBV28 to TRBJ2-1; TRBD2 matches at 7 bases. The trim removed 6 bases at V and 6 bases at J, leaving 8 bases unmatched. This CDR3 is built from 14 residues. Germline CDR1 and CDR2: MDHEN and SYDVKM. The CDR3 is CASRGGRAPNEQFF. Written as DNA, the CDR3 is TGTGCCAGCAGGGGAGGGAGAGCGCCCAATGAGCAGTTCTTC.

This CDR3 is CASSLTGQTYEQYF. CDR3 DNA: TGTGCCAGCAGTTTAACGGGACAGACCTACGAGCAGTACTTC. The V call is TRBV28, the J call TRBJ2-7; 7 positions match TRBD1. This CDR3 region has 14 residues. V shed 2 bases, J shed 2 bases, and the junction held 3 bases outside the gene matches. The germline V gene has CDR1 MDHEN and CDR2 SYDVKM.

The genes are TRBV7-2 and TRBJ2-1; 7 bases agree with TRBD2. Trimming cost V 5 bases and J 4 bases; bases outside gene matches: 14. This CDR3 has 17 amino acids. Germline-derived CDR1 and CDR2 are SGHTA and FQGNSA. Here the CDR3 DNA reads TGTGCCAGCAGCCCACGGGTGGCTAGCGGCTCGTACAATGAGCAGTTCTTC. It is translated as CASSPRVASGSYNEQFF. Combining the CDR3 with reference TRBV7-2 and TRBJ2-1 gives the whole variable domain GAGVSQSPSNKVTEKGKDVELRCDPISGHTALYWYRQSLGQGLEFLIYFQGNSAPDKSGLPSDRFSAERTGGSVSTLTIQRTQQEDSAVYLCASSPRVASGSYNEQFFGPGTRLTVL.

This clone was found a few times. The J gene is TRBJ2-7, the V gene TRBV19, with 11 bases identical to TRBD2. The length of the CDR3 is 15 residues. V was pared by 2 bases and J by 3 bases, with 3 bases of the junction left unmatched. Per the germline V gene, CDR1 is LNHDA and CDR2 is SQIVND (reference sequence). CDR3 sequence reads: CASSIKTSGVYEQYF. The CDR3 coding sequence is TGTGCCAGTAGTATAAAGACTAGCGGGGTCTACGAGCAGTACTTC.

The V gene is TRBV28, the J gene TRBJ2-7; D call uncertain. The CDR3 loop spans 15 amino acids. The V gene lost 5 bases and the J gene lost 3 bases, with 17 bases spanning the gap. Germline loops: CDR1 MDHEN, CDR2 SYDVKM. The CDR3 nucleotides read TGTGCCAGCAGTCCCCCCCCGTTGACTCACTACGAGCAGTACTTC. This translates into CASSPPPLTHYEQYF.

The chain is built from TRBV19 and TRBJ2-5; unclear D gene. Germline values: CDR1 LNHDA, CDR2 SQIVND (reference sequence). This CDR3 region has 12 residues. V shed 2 bases and J shed 3 bases, with 4 bases lying between them. In DNA, the CDR3 is TGTGCCAGTAGTATATCGGAAGAGACCCAGTACTTC. Protein product: CASSISEETQYF.

The chain links TRBV10-1 to TRBJ2-5; TRBD1 agrees at 8 bases. The germline CDR1 and CDR2 sequences are WNHNN and SYGVQD (reference sequence). The CDR3 is made up of 15 amino acids. Trimming removed 4 bases from V and 5 bases from J; junction bases left unmatched: 9. For the CDR3, the DNA is TGCGCCAGCAGTGGCGGGACAGGCCATGGGGAGACCCAGTACTTC. Its protein is CASSGGTGHGETQYF.

This rearrangement joins TRBV28 to TRBJ2-1; D call uncertain. Trimming left V 6 bases short and J 3 bases short, with 15 bases between. Germline V CDR1 and CDR2: MDHEN, SYDVKM. This CDR3 has 15 residues. The CDR3 spells CASSKSIPNYNEQFF. DNA for the CDR3: TGTGCCAGCAGCAAATCTATCCCCAACTACAATGAGCAGTTCTTC.

The rearrangement joins TRBV5-1 to TRBJ1-1; D remains ambiguous. CDR1 is SGHRS, CDR2 YFSETQ, per germline. Trimming shortened V by 4 bases and J by 0 bases, and 19 bases separated the two germline ends. The CDR3 totals 17 residues. CDR3 nucleotides: TGCGCCAGCAGCCCAGGACGGACTGCCCTTGTGAACACTGAAGCTTTCTTT. It specifies CASSPGRTALVNTEAFF.

The chain carries TRBV9 and TRBJ2-2, with D perhaps matching TRBD2 (6 bases). Trimming removed 0 bases at V and 1 base at J, with 7 bases between. CDR3 length: 15 amino acids. Per the germline V gene, CDR1 is SGDLS and CDR2 is YYNGEE. CDR3 region: CASSVAGVNTGELFF. The CDR3 DNA sequence: TGTGCCAGCAGCGTAGCGGGGGTGAACACCGGGGAGCTGTTTTTT.

The chain uses TRBV4-2 and TRBJ2-3; 8 nucleotides line up with TRBD2. From germline, CDR1 is LGHNA and CDR2 YNFKEQ. V dropped 2 bases and J dropped 0; count of bases not matched to a gene: 4. The CDR3 length is 16 residues. The CDR3 spells CASSQSSGFSTDTQYF. The DNA for the CDR3 is TGTGCCAGCAGCCAATCTAGCGGGTTTAGCACAGATACGCAGTATTTT.

The rearrangement joins TRBV7-6 to TRBJ2-1; the D is unclear. The CDR3 length is 14 residues. Trimming removed 4 bases at V and 2 bases at J, with 9 bases between. Germline V lookup: CDR1 SGHVS, CDR2 FNYEAQ. The CDR3 DNA reads TGTGCCAGCAGCTCTCCTCGTACCTACAATGAGCAGTTCTTC. Its protein product is CASSSPRTYNEQFF.

The chain couples TRBV7-9 to TRBJ1-1; maybe TRBD1 (5 bases). The germline V and J ends were trimmed by 5 bases and 6 bases, with 13 bases remaining between them. This CDR3 region has 13 residues. Germline V gene lookup returns CDR1 SEHNR and CDR2 FQNEAQ (reference sequence). The CDR3 sequence is CASSRDTRAEAFF. In DNA form, the CDR3 reads TGTGCCAGCAGCCGAGACACCAGGGCTGAAGCTTTCTTT.

The chain links TRBV11-2 to TRBJ1-2; no reliable D call. The germline V gene has CDR1 SGHAT and CDR2 FQNNGV. This CDR3 contains 15 residues. With 4 bases removed from V and 8 bases from J, the gap between germline ends came to 20 bases. CDR3 coding DNA: TGTGCCAGCAGCTCCCCTTTGACGGAGTCCGGGGGCTACACCTTC. Its translation: CASSSPLTESGGYTF. The full variable domain, with the rest looked up from reference TRBV11-2 and TRBJ1-2, is EAGVAQSPRYKIIEKRQSVAFWCNPISGHATLYWYQQILGQGPKLLIQFQNNGVVDDSQLPKDRFSAERLKGVDSTLKIQPAKLEDSAVYLCASSSPLTESGGYTFGSGTRLTVV.

The chain employs TRBV9 and TRBJ2-5; 7 positions match TRBD2. Germline loops: CDR1 SGDLS, CDR2 YYNGEE. V was clipped by 4 bases and J by 5 bases; unmatched bases: 11. The CDR3 runs to 15 residues. The CDR3: CASSPRGEWEETQYF. The CDR3 DNA sequence: TGTGCCAGCAGCCCCCGGGGGGAGTGGGAGGAGACCCAGTACTTC.

The gene calls are TRBV7-9 and TRBJ2-7; the D is unclear. The CDR3 length is 13 residues. V gave up 2 bases and J gave up 0 bases, with 5 bases separating them. CDR1 SEHNR and CDR2 FQNEAQ come from the germline V gene (reference sequence). The CDR3 DNA is TGTGCCAGCAGCTTATATAGCTCCTACGAGCAGTACTTC. Translation gives CASSLYSSYEQYF.

The V gene is TRBV28, the J gene TRBJ1-5; D gene ambiguous. The V and J ends lost 2 bases and 2 bases respectively, with 10 bases between them. CDR1 is MDHEN and CDR2 is SYDVKM in the germline V gene. The CDR3 is made up of 15 amino acids. The CDR3 DNA is TGTGCCAGCAGTTTAGGCGGGTCACGCAATCAGCCCCAGCATTTT. This gives the protein CASSLGGSRNQPQHF.